One T cell receptor beta chain is described in this entry. Its target is unknown. The data stem from a study of graft-versus-host responses after intestinal transplantation. V trimming: 7 bases; J trimming: 2 bases; junction bases outside the gene matches: 11. The CDR3 contains 15 residues. Germline V gene lookup returns CDR1 MNHEY and CDR2 SVGAGI. Data came from immunoSEQ multiplex PCR; TCRdb stores just in-frame clones and leaves some out. Of roughly 69,000 clones listed, 90% to 95% are singletons. Broader study findings: Researchers found peak circulating GvH clone levels linked to early post-transplant HvG declines. Detection of GvH clones occurred in recipient marrow, and some had their first appearance in ileum or blood.

J is TRBJ2-7 and V is TRBV6-5, with 7 bases identical to TRBD1. The sequenced sample was unstimulated CD8+ T cells sorted from spleen or lymph node cells, obtained before transplant. The TCR sequence derives from a human donor who was the organ donor for an intestinal transplant. In DNA, the CDR3 is TGTGCCAGCACCCCCGGGTACAGGGGCACCTACGAGCAGTACTTC. Residues: CASTPGYRGTYEQYF.